This TCR beta chain was profiled in a study of regulatory and conventional T cells in RAG deficiency. Germline V lookup: CDR1 KGHSH, CDR2 LQKENI. Losses at the gene ends were 3 bases for V and 4 bases for J; bases not matched to a gene: 8. The CDR3 sequence is 15 residues long. Genomic DNA came from blood conventional CD4+ T cells gated CD25-low CD127-high. Study outcomes and limitations: Control T-cell subsets had markedly higher Shannon entropy and lower Simpson indices than RAG-deficient patients. Omenn syndrome and CID/AS patients had about 110-fold fewer unique Treg TCR beta sequences, versus 9.5 to 10-fold elsewhere.

A word on this clone: Antigen specificity is unknown.

Produced via immunoSEQ multiplex PCR; TCRdb's table is partial and in-frame only. The sample has 45,000 or so clones, around 90% seen once. A further study also used this sample, focusing on regulatory T cells. Turning to that study: The primer mix had 52 TRBV and 13 TRBJ primers.

The chain employs TRBV18 and TRBJ1-1; 7 bases fit TRBD1. The material sequenced was CD4+ effector T cells sorted from blood. The origin of this receptor is a human donor in good health. CDR3 in amino acids: CASSPLDRALTEAFF. The CDR3 region has the DNA TGTGCCAGCTCACCCCTCGACAGGGCGCTCACTGAAGCTTTCTTT.